This T cell receptor (beta chain) comes out of a study of T cells in Graves' hyperthyroidism and ophthalmopathy. Overall study context: Peripheral blood specimens were obtained at initial diagnosis, prior to any treatment.

The source material, RNA transcripts, was used to amplify TCR beta CDR3 regions. HTBI primers were employed in a first-round RT-PCR of the TCR CDR3. Using its own MiXCR run on the multiplex PCR reads, TCRdb lists one record per CDR3 protein. The sample carries around 600,000 distinct CDR3 sequences, 15% to 18% recorded once. The CDR3 runs 16 residues. V lost 3 bases, J lost 4 bases, and 6 bases stayed unmatched. Per germline, CDR1 LGHNA and CDR2 YNFKEQ. The sample taken for sequencing was blood. The chain combines TRBV4-2 with TRBJ2-3, with 11 bases matching TRBD2. The receptor's source is a woman aged 30 to 39 with Graves' hyperthyroidism. The CDR3 sequence: CASSQHTSGSADTQYF. CDR3 coding DNA: TGTGCCAGCAGCCAGCATACTAGCGGGAGTGCAGATACGCAGTATTTT.